These 14 T cell receptor beta chains came from one sample sequenced in a study of cytomegalovirus exposure and HLA in healthy donors. The PCR employed 60 Vbeta primers together with 13 Jbeta primers. Sequenced by immunoSEQ multiplex PCR; TCRdb stores in-frame clones only, minus some. This table holds 150,000 to 200,000 clones, over 75% found once. Material for sequencing was PBMCs. Every receptor here comes from a man aged 18 to 30 in good health and CMV-seronegative.

This clone was recorded only once. The chain joins TRBV7-6 to TRBJ2-3, with 14 nucleotides matching TRBD2. Germline CDR1 and CDR2: SGHVS and FNYEAQ. The length of the CDR3 is 19 residues. Trimming cost V 5 bases and J 3 bases; bases outside gene matches: 13. DNA of the CDR3: TGTGCCAGCAGCCGCGCTGGTGGGACTAGCGGGAGTCGAACAGATACGCAGTATTTT. Amino acids: CASSRAGGTSGSRTDTQYF.

The genes are TRBV29-1 and TRBJ2-7; D not certain. Per germline, CDR1 SQVTM and CDR2 ANQGSEA. Trimming removed 4 bases from V and 0 bases from J, with 4 bases in between. This CDR3 has 11 amino acids. CDR3 residues: CSVGASYEQYF. The CDR3 nucleotides read TGCAGCGTTGGGGCCTCCTACGAGCAGTACTTC.

This clone was observed a handful of times. The chain links TRBV5-4 to TRBJ2-2, with D possibly matching TRBD1 (6 bases). Looked up from germline, CDR1 is SGHNT and CDR2 is YYREEE (reference sequence). V was shortened by 1 base and J by 2 bases, with 12 bases between the two germline ends. The CDR3 loop spans 16 amino acids. The CDR3 is CASSLPGQVNTGELFF. The DNA for the CDR3 is TGTGCCAGCAGCTTGCCGGGACAAGTAAACACCGGGGAGCTGTTTTTT.

The rearrangement uses TRBV7-2 and TRBJ1-2, with TRBD1 matching 7 bases. CDR1 and CDR2 (germline): SGHTA, FQGNSA. The length of the CDR3 is 16 residues. V gave up 0 bases and J gave up 7 bases; unmatched junction bases: 11. CDR3 region: CASSLAPGRGSGGYTF. The CDR3 region has the DNA TGTGCCAGCAGCTTAGCGCCGGGCAGGGGGTCAGGTGGCTACACCTTC. The full variable domain, in which reference TRBV7-2 and TRBJ1-2 provide the parts outside the CDR3, is GAGVSQSPSNKVTEKGKDVELRCDPISGHTALYWYRQSLGQGLEFLIYFQGNSAPDKSGLPSDRFSAERTGGSVSTLTIQRTQQEDSAVYLCASSLAPGRGSGGYTFGSGTRLTVV.

The gene calls are TRBV4-3 and TRBJ2-2; possible D gene TRBD2, 6 bases. The CDR3 is 17 residues long. Germline-derived CDR1 and CDR2 are LGHNA and YSLEER. V shed 4 bases and J shed 6 bases, with 21 bases lying between them. CDR3: CASSPSPAPGGAGELFF. The CDR3, as DNA: TGCGCCAGCAGCCCGTCGCCAGCCCCTGGAGGGGCCGGGGAGCTGTTTTTT.

The chain has TRBV19 and TRBJ1-1; D is undetermined. The CDR3 totals 13 residues. Germline V lookup: CDR1 LNHDA, CDR2 SQIVND (reference sequence). The V end was cut by 8 bases, the J end by 6 bases, with 16 bases between. CDR3 nucleotide sequence: TGTGCCAGTTCTCTCCTTAGCTTGGCTGAAGCTTTCTTT. As protein: CASSLLSLAEAFF.

The rearrangement uses TRBV19 and TRBJ2-5; TRBD1 is a possible D gene (6 bases). V lost 7 bases, J lost 5 bases, and 11 bases lay in between. CDR3 length equals 12 residues. In germline, CDR1 is LNHDA, CDR2 SQIVND (reference sequence). CDR3 bases: TGTGCCAGTAACAGGGTGGGGGAGACCCAGTACTTC. Protein: CASNRVGETQYF.

This clone came up a few times. The chain uses TRBV11-2 and TRBJ1-5; D remains ambiguous. Germline CDR1 reads SGHAT; CDR2 reads FQNNGV. CDR3 length: 13 amino acids. V was clipped by 4 bases and J by 6 bases, with 10 bases between them. CDR3 protein: CASSSGWRQPQHF. The DNA of the CDR3 is TGTGCCAGCAGCTCGGGGTGGCGTCAGCCCCAGCATTTT.

This chain joins TRBV19 and TRBJ2-3, with D unresolved. This CDR3 spans 14 amino acids. V was trimmed by 9 bases and J by 2 bases, leaving 15 bases between them. Per the germline V gene, CDR1 is LNHDA and CDR2 is SQIVND (reference sequence). CDR3 in DNA: TGTGCCAGCCAACAGCAGGCAAACACAGATACGCAGTATTTT. Translating gives CASQQQANTDTQYF. Supplemented by reference TRBV19 and TRBJ2-3, the full variable domain reads DGGITQSPKYLFRKEGQNVTLSCEQNLNHDAMYWYRQDPGQGLRLIYYSQIVNDFQKGDIAEGYSVSREKKESFPLTVTSAQKNPTAFYLCASQQQANTDTQYFGPGTRLTVL.

The chain has TRBV6-1 and TRBJ2-2; 7 bases are shared with TRBD1. In germline, CDR1 is MNHNS, CDR2 SASEGT. J lost 4 bases, V lost 1 base, and 6 bases had no gene match. The CDR3 is 16 residues long. DNA of the CDR3: TGTGCCAGCAGTGAAGGAGACAGGGAAGGCACCGGGGAGCTGTTTTTT. It is translated as CASSEGDREGTGELFF.

The genes are TRBV7-9 and TRBJ1-6, with D perhaps TRBD1 (6 bases). V shed 4 bases and J shed 7 bases, with 17 bases lying between them. Germline V gene lookup returns CDR1 SEHNR and CDR2 FQNEAQ (reference sequence). The CDR3 has 16 residues. As DNA, the CDR3 is TGTGCCAGCAGCTCGGGGGGACAACCGCCAAATTCACCCCTCCACTTT. Translation: CASSSGGQPPNSPLHF.

The rearrangement uses TRBV2 and TRBJ1-5; 8 positions agree with TRBD1. The trim removed 3 bases at V and 3 bases at J, leaving 4 bases unmatched. Per the germline V gene, CDR1 is SNHLY and CDR2 is FYNNEI. The CDR3 is made up of 15 amino acids. CDR3 residues: CASSETGVNNQPQHF. CDR3 coding DNA: TGTGCCAGCAGTGAGACAGGGGTGAACAATCAGCCCCAGCATTTT.

This chain links TRBV29-1 with TRBJ1-2; D not resolved. Trimming left V 1 base short and J 6 bases short, with 12 bases between. Germline CDR1 and CDR2: SQVTM and ANQGSEA. The CDR3 length is 13 residues. In DNA, the CDR3 is TGCAGCGTTGAAGGTGGCGGGGTGGATGGCTACACCTTC. This codes for CSVEGGGVDGYTF.

The V gene is TRBV27, the J gene TRBJ2-3, with D perhaps TRBD1 (6 bases). CDR1 and CDR2 (germline): MNHEY, SMNVEV (reference sequence). CDR3 length: 14 residues. Trimming removed 2 bases from V and 0 bases from J, with 6 bases in between. CDR3 coding DNA: TGTGCCAGCAGTTTAAGGGGGAGCACAGATACGCAGTATTTT. Translated, it gives CASSLRGSTDTQYF.